Listed here are 7 T cell receptor beta chains from one sample, sequenced in a study of response to subunit inactivated influenza vaccine. TCRdb passed the RT-PCR reads through MiXCR, listing each CDR3 protein once. The repertoire consists of roughly 780,000 distinct CDR3 sequences, with around a sixth occurring once and the leading ten covering approximately 10%. Specimen: PBMCs from blood, collected more than 4 days after vaccination. These TCRs come from a man aged 50-60 years who received an inactivated influenza vaccine.

V usage is TRBV29-1 and J usage is TRBJ2-5, with D possibly matching TRBD2 (5 bases). The CDR3 contains 15 residues. CDR1 and CDR2 (germline): SQVTM, ANQGSEA. V shed 0 bases and J shed 0 bases, with 11 bases lying between them. CDR3 in amino acids: CSVEDRASHQETQYF. In nucleotides, the CDR3 is TGCAGCGTTGAAGATCGGGCTAGCCACCAAGAGACCCAGTACTTC. The whole variable domain, remainder taken from reference TRBV29-1 and TRBJ2-5, is SAVISQKPSRDICQRGTSLTIQCQVDSQVTMMFWYRQQPGQSLTLIATANQGSEATYESGFVIDKFPISRPNLTFSTLTVSNMSPEDSSIYLCSVEDRASHQETQYFGPGTRLLVL.

The rearrangement uses TRBV7-2 and TRBJ2-1; D gene unclear. V was pared by 4 bases and J by 4 bases, with 14 bases between. This CDR3 region has 15 residues. The germline gives CDR1 SGHTA, CDR2 FQGNSA. CDR3 in amino acids: CASSSHSGGYNEQFF. The CDR3 region has the DNA TGTGCCAGCAGCTCCCATTCCGGTGGGTACAATGAGCAGTTCTTC. The full variable domain, with the rest looked up from reference TRBV7-2 and TRBJ2-1, is GAGVSQSPSNKVTEKGKDVELRCDPISGHTALYWYRQSLGQGLEFLIYFQGNSAPDKSGLPSDRFSAERTGGSVSTLTIQRTQQEDSAVYLCASSSHSGGYNEQFFGPGTRLTVL.

The rearrangement uses TRBV20-1 and TRBJ2-5; TRBD1 aligns across 7 bases. The CDR3 extends over 13 amino acids. J gave up 5 bases and V 6 bases, and 9 bases lay outside the gene matches. Germline V gene lookup returns CDR1 DFQATT and CDR2 SNEGSKA (reference sequence). The CDR3 DNA is TGCAGTGCCCAAAGACAGGGTCCGGAGACCCAGTACTTC. It encodes CSAQRQGPETQYF.

This chain links TRBV6-5 with TRBJ1-2, with D uncertain. The CDR3 contains 14 residues. The ends were cut back, 2 bases at V and 3 bases at J, with 10 bases in the middle. The germline gives CDR1 MNHEY, CDR2 SVGAGI. The chain's CDR3 is CASSYTRKYYGYTF. Written as DNA, the CDR3 is TGTGCCAGCAGTTACACCAGGAAGTACTATGGCTACACCTTC.

This clonotype was counted between two and nine times. This chain connects TRBV12-3 or TRBV12-4 to TRBJ1-2, with D hard to call. V lost 3 bases to trimming and J lost 4 bases, with 9 bases between them. This CDR3 has 13 amino acids. The DNA of the CDR3 is TGTGCCAGCAGTTTTCGATGGACCTATGGCTACACCTTC. Residues: CASSFRWTYGYTF.

V and J are TRBV6-1 and TRBJ1-1; the D gene is possibly TRBD1 (6 bases). Trimming pared 4 bases from V and 5 bases from J, leaving 14 bases between. Germline V gene data show CDR1 as MNHNS and CDR2 as SASEGT. The CDR3 spans 14 residues. The CDR3 DNA is TGTGCCAGCAGTGCCCCCACAGGGAATACTGAAGCTTTCTTT. This encodes CASSAPTGNTEAFF.

The rearrangement joins TRBV3-1 to TRBJ1-3; 9 nucleotides agree with TRBD1. The trim removed 2 bases at V and 5 bases at J, leaving 7 bases unmatched. From germline, CDR1 is LGHDT and CDR2 YNNKEL (reference sequence). The CDR3 runs to 16 residues. CDR3 coding DNA: TGTGCCAGCAGCCAAACGGACAGGGGCTCAAGAAACACCATATATTTT. This sequence encodes CASSQTDRGSRNTIYF.